These T cell receptor beta chains were read from a single sample in a study of blood T cell repertoires in COVID-19. The table came from immunoSEQ multiplex PCR; TCRdb's copy has only in-frame clones and leaves some out. This table holds around 67,000 clones, roughly four fifths found once. Sequencing input: peripheral blood. The receptor set was obtained from a man aged 65-85 years with acute or convalescent COVID-19. Each CDR3 is given with its conserved first and last residue. A D gene is named only where the DNA matches it firmly. The size entry is marked missing in some rows and otherwise reads once, few, many or a size class.

CDR3aa	CDR3nt	len	j_gene	abundance	d_gene	v_gene
CASRSTGNYGYTF	TGTGCCAGCAGGTCGACAGGGAACTATGGCTACACCTTC	13	TRBJ1-2	once	TRBD1	TRBV6-5
CASSLGGPADTQYF	TGTGCCAGCAGCTTAGGAGGGCCCGCCGATACGCAGTATTTT	14	TRBJ2-3	NA	NA	TRBV7-3
CASSYWGQGREKLFF	TGTGCCAGCAGTTACTGGGGACAGGGACGTGAAAAACTGTTTTTT	15	TRBJ1-4	NA	TRBD1	TRBV6-5
CASSLDVLAGGEQFF	TGTGCCAGCAGCTTAGATGTTCTAGCGGGAGGTGAGCAGTTCTTC	15	TRBJ2-1	NA	TRBD2	TRBV11-2
CASSLSAGVEQYF	TGTGCCAGCAGCTTATCGGCGGGGGTCGAGCAGTACTTC	13	TRBJ2-7	NA	TRBD2	TRBV5-5
CASSPTGIGQPQHF	TGTGCCAGCTCACCGACAGGGATCGGTCAGCCCCAGCATTTT	14	TRBJ1-5	NA	TRBD1	TRBV18
CSVDVETQYF	TGCAGCGTTGACGTGGAGACCCAGTACTTC	10	TRBJ2-5	NA	NA	TRBV29-1
CASSYSGQLTGYTF	TGTGCCAGCAGTTACTCCGGACAGCTGACGGGCTACACCTTC	14	TRBJ1-2	NA	NA	TRBV6-2/TRBV6-3
CASSLEATGLDQPQHF	TGTGCCAGCAGCTTAGAGGCGACAGGCCTAGATCAGCCCCAGCATTTT	16	TRBJ1-5	NA	NA	TRBV7-2
CASSFPGLGDNSPLHF	TGTGCCAGCAGCTTTCCCGGACTGGGAGATAATTCACCCCTCCACTTT	16	TRBJ1-6	NA	NA	TRBV5-6
CASSYTSSYEQYF	TGTGCCAGCAGTTATACAAGCTCCTACGAGCAGTACTTC	13	TRBJ2-7	NA	NA	TRBV6-5
CASQGQTEAFF	TGTGCCAGTCAGGGACAGACTGAAGCTTTCTTT	11	TRBJ1-1	NA	TRBD1	TRBV28
CASSHLGLDAEQFF	TGTGCCAGCAGCCACCTGGGACTAGATGCTGAGCAGTTCTTC	14	TRBJ2-1	NA	TRBD2	TRBV14
CASSTSGLSYEQYF	TGCGCCAGCAGCACTAGCGGGCTTTCCTACGAGCAGTACTTC	14	TRBJ2-7	NA	TRBD2	TRBV5-1
CASSFRAGSTDTQYF	TGCGCCAGCAGCTTCCGGGCGGGGAGCACAGATACGCAGTATTTT	15	TRBJ2-3	NA	NA	TRBV5-1
CASSWQGGTSTNEQFF	TGTGCCAGCAGTTGGCAGGGGGGGACTAGTACCAATGAGCAGTTCTTC	16	TRBJ2-1	NA	NA	TRBV27
CASSQGGLQETQYF	TGTGCCAGCAGCCAAGGAGGCCTCCAAGAGACCCAGTACTTC	14	TRBJ2-5	NA	NA	TRBV4-2
CASSLRQGPQETQYF	TGTGCCAGCAGCTTACGACAGGGACCCCAAGAGACCCAGTACTTC	15	TRBJ2-5	NA	TRBD1	TRBV5-4
CASSQDPGSGNEQFF	TGCGCCAGCAGCCAAGATCCCGGGAGTGGGAATGAGCAGTTCTTC	15	TRBJ2-1	NA	NA	TRBV4-1
CASSSNVLVTEQFF	TGTGCCAGCAGCTCAAACGTACTAGTTACGGAGCAGTTCTTC	14	TRBJ2-1	NA	NA	TRBV7-3
CASSLFQGIGYTF	TGTGCCAGCAGCTTGTTTCAGGGAATCGGCTACACCTTC	13	TRBJ1-2	NA	NA	TRBV5-4
CASSLVGQGFEEQYF	TGTGCCAGCAGTTTAGTGGGACAGGGGTTTGAGGAGCAGTACTTC	15	TRBJ2-7	NA	TRBD1	TRBV28
CASSLEAGAEAFF	TGTGCCAGCAGCTTAGAGGCGGGAGCTGAAGCTTTCTTT	13	TRBJ1-1	NA	NA	TRBV7-9
CASSGTVGGEKLFF	TGTGCCAGCAGCGGGACAGTCGGTGGCGAAAAACTGTTTTTT	14	TRBJ1-4	NA	NA	TRBV9
CSVGLAGGDNEQFF	TGCAGCGTGGGACTAGCGGGAGGGGACAATGAGCAGTTCTTC	14	TRBJ2-1	few	TRBD2	TRBV29-1
CASSMLPSGSADTQYF	TGTGCCAGTAGTATGCTCCCTAGCGGGAGTGCAGATACGCAGTATTTT	16	TRBJ2-3	NA	TRBD2	TRBV19
CASSQDTREPEAFF	TGTGCCAGCAGCCAAGACACCAGGGAACCTGAAGCTTTCTTT	14	TRBJ1-1	NA	NA	TRBV3-1/TRBV3-2
CASSHDSRNQPQHF	TGTGCCAGCAGCCATGACAGTCGCAATCAGCCCCAGCATTTT	14	TRBJ1-5	NA	NA	TRBV7-9
CASSYEGRDGEQYF	TGTGCCAGCAGTTACGAGGGGCGGGATGGCGAGCAGTACTTC	14	TRBJ2-7	once	NA	TRBV6-5
CATSRDGTSGRREQFF	TGTGCCACCAGCAGAGATGGGACTAGCGGGAGGAGGGAGCAGTTCTTC	16	TRBJ2-1	once	TRBD2	TRBV15
CASSLGLYNEQFF	TGTGCCAGCAGCTTGGGACTCTACAATGAGCAGTTCTTC	13	TRBJ2-1	NA	NA	TRBV7-3
CASSPDGGALRNEQFF	TGTGCCAGCAGCCCAGACGGGGGAGCCTTACGCAATGAGCAGTTCTTC	16	TRBJ2-1	NA	NA	TRBV7-9
CASSPRQDSTGELFF	TGTGCCAGCTCACCAAGACAGGACAGCACCGGGGAGCTGTTTTTT	15	TRBJ2-2	NA	NA	TRBV18
CASSYSSYNEQFF	TGTGCCAGCAGTTACTCATCTTACAATGAGCAGTTCTTC	13	TRBJ2-1	once	NA	TRBV6-5
CASRGGLAGGPMDIQYF	TGTGCCAGCAGGGGCGGACTAGCGGGAGGGCCTATGGACATTCAGTACTTC	17	TRBJ2-4	NA	TRBD2	TRBV2
CASTSTSRAYNEQFF	TGTGCCAGTACCTCGACCTCGAGGGCCTACAATGAGCAGTTCTTC	15	TRBJ2-1	NA	NA	TRBV19
CASSPYYYEQYF	TGTGCCAGCAGCCCCTATTATTACGAGCAGTACTTC	12	TRBJ2-7	NA	NA	TRBV11-2
CASSYSSGDWNEQFF	TGTGCCAGCAGTTACTCCAGCGGGGATTGGAATGAGCAGTTCTTC	15	TRBJ2-1	NA	TRBD2	TRBV6-2/TRBV6-3
CASSPPGMSYGYTF	TGTGCCAGCAGCCCTCCGGGGATGTCCTATGGCTACACCTTC	14	TRBJ1-2	NA	NA	TRBV25-1
CASSPVNTGELFF	TGTGCCAGCAGCCCCGTGAACACCGGGGAGCTGTTTTTT	13	TRBJ2-2	once	NA	TRBV7-3
CASSVGASTNTGELFF	TGTGCCAGCAGTGTGGGGGCTAGCACGAACACCGGGGAGCTGTTTTTT	16	TRBJ2-2	few	NA	TRBV7-6
CAGGQGPYGYTF	TGTGCCGGGGGACAGGGGCCCTATGGCTACACCTTC	12	TRBJ1-2	few	TRBD1	TRBV2
CAWGQSNYGYTF	TGTGCCTGGGGACAGTCCAACTATGGCTACACCTTC	12	TRBJ1-2	NA	NA	TRBV30
CSVEDETRGTDTQYF	TGCAGCGTTGAAGATGAGACCCGAGGAACAGATACGCAGTATTTT	15	TRBJ2-3	NA	NA	TRBV29-1
CATSGTGDGTDTQYF	TGTGCCACCAGTGGGACAGGGGACGGAACAGATACGCAGTATTTT	15	TRBJ2-3	NA	TRBD1	TRBV24-1
CASSEMGGGPYEQYF	TGTGCCAGCAGTGAAATGGGGGGAGGTCCCTACGAGCAGTACTTC	15	TRBJ2-7	few	NA	TRBV2
CASSPKQDYGYTF	TGTGCCAGCTCACCTAAACAAGATTATGGCTACACCTTC	13	TRBJ1-2	NA	NA	TRBV18
CSARHGNEQYF	TGCAGCGCCAGACATGGCAACGAGCAGTACTTC	11	TRBJ2-7	once	NA	TRBV29-1
CASSAGRVIEAFF	TGTGCCAGCAGCGCCGGGCGGGTCATTGAAGCTTTCTTT	13	TRBJ1-1	NA	NA	TRBV5-6
CASHFLAGGPGANVLTF	TGTGCCAGCCACTTTCTAGCGGGGGGCCCTGGGGCCAACGTCCTGACTTTC	17	TRBJ2-6	NA	TRBD2	TRBV7-2